This T cell receptor beta chain is drawn from a study of T cells in Graves' hyperthyroidism and ophthalmopathy (dated 2019 in TCRdb). About the investigation overall: Peripheral blood was sampled at the time of initial diagnosis, prior to any treatment. TCR V-J signatures able to tell the groups apart were searched for in a discovery cohort of 100 patients, of whom more than 40 had Graves' ophthalmopathy and about 60 had stable Graves' hyperthyroidism. An independent validation cohort of around 20 hyperthyroidism patients and more than 15 patients who later progressed to ophthalmopathy tested prospective prediction of ophthalmopathy. The approximately 100 discovery patients were randomly divided into training and test sets at a 7:3 ratio. In addition, the study compared T-cell repertoires in thyroid tissue and in blood from roughly six Graves' hyperthyroidism patients. Following sampling, methimazole starting at 30 mg daily was given to hyperthyroidism patients, and high-dose intravenous methylprednisolone was given to ophthalmopathy patients. According to the paper, TCR Vbeta CDR3 sequencing was carried out on over 130 peripheral blood samples, which came from around 43 ophthalmopathy, around 75 hyperthyroidism and about 17 progressor patients. What the research found in general, with its limitations: Ophthalmopathy was separated from stable hyperthyroidism by a 13 V-J signature model, with over 85% sensitivity and just over 81% specificity obtained in cross-validation and 80%/75% obtained in testing. No statistical method was used to set the sample size in advance, and investigators knew the group allocation. Blood samples also contained most of the expanded thyroid clonotypes (frequency above 0.001), which suggests that blood repertoires may reflect thyroid immune responses. During validation, the model predicted progression to ophthalmopathy a median of approximately 7 months ahead of onset, with roughly 65% sensitivity and around 72% specificity.

V is reduced by 0 bases and J by 1 base, leaving a spacing of 4 bases between them. CDR1 MGHRA and CDR2 YSYEKL are derived from the germline V gene. Taken from cysteine to phenylalanine, the CDR3 has 14 residues. Kept here is only the CDR3 DNA, which spans 42 bases and is read in frame from base 1. Note on this clonotype: There is no known antigen for this receptor. Per-base qualities were not stored, and no clone one base away is much larger.

The TCR beta CDR3 regions were amplified from RNA transcripts. The TCR CDR3 was subjected to a first round of RT-PCR using the HTBI primer set and the Qiagen OneStep RT-PCR kit. The libraries were constructed in a second round of multiplex PCR and then size-selected and purified. Libraries were sequenced paired-end with 100 bp reads on an Illumina HiSeq2000. From the authors' description of their analysis: Raw data were processed with SOAPnuke, discarding reads with adapters, uncalled bases, mean Phred below 15, or no exact constant-primer or identifier match. High-quality paired reads were merged using COPE v1.2.5, and each unique nucleotide sequence was defined as a clonotype. Clonotypes were aligned to IMGT TRBV, TRBD and TRBJ reference segments using MiTCR v1.1. The analysis was restricted to V-J combinations with a frequency above 0.0001, which together covered approximately 99% of the repertoires. A TCS score was defined as the ratio between F50 (clonal expansion) and ExV (chaos), using BLOSUM62-based TCRdist between CDR3 peptides within each V-J. Welch's t-statistics and random forest reduced fewer than 550 V-J features to around 14, which were used in a naive Bayes classifier (R e1071). TCRdb passed the public sequencing reads through fastp at Q25 and MiXCR, retaining productive beta sequences. Rows with a matching CDR3 protein are joined into one entry that keeps the most common DNA and genes. These V and J calls derive from TCRdb rather than the authors' analysis. The sample table contains around 600,000 distinct CDR3 sequences; only one count was recorded for approximately 15% of them. The ten largest clones represent around 7% of the sample.

Moderately to severely active disease, a Clinical Activity Score of at least 3, a NOSPECS grade of at least 4, and a duration under 3 months were present in ophthalmopathy patients. Patients with uncontrolled infections, other autoimmune diseases, pregnancy or lactation were excluded. Clinical symptoms, serum thyroxine and TRAb, thyroid ultrasound, and orbital computed tomography formed the basis for the diagnoses. PBMCs were separated from roughly 9.6 ml of fresh peripheral blood using Ficoll-Paque density gradient centrifugation. Total RNA was extracted using Trizol reagent, and RNA quality was assessed on an Agilent 2100 Bioanalyzer.

Recombination connected TRBV4-1 to TRBJ1-3; the D gene identity is not certain. The sample consisted of blood. The receptor was isolated from a woman aged 18-29 years with Graves' ophthalmopathy. The DNA reads TGCGCCAGCAGCCAAGACGGATCTGGAAACACCATATATTTT. This gives the protein CASSQDGSGNTIYF.